This paragraph covers one TCR beta chain sequence. Its antigen is still unknown. The entry originates in a study of T cell responses to AZD1222 COVID-19 vaccine. Clones were read by immunoSEQ multiplex PCR, and TCRdb kept only the in-frame ones, dropping some. The data show under 150,000 clones, about 91% seen once. The length of the CDR3 is 13 residues. Germline V gene sequence: CDR1 LNHNV, CDR2 YYDKDF (reference sequence). Trimming took 6 bases from V and 0 from J, leaving 5 bases between them. Study conclusions and caveats: Repertoire sampling was restricted to post-peak T cell response timepoints. Among AZD1222 vaccinees, only 5 to 7 were seropositive at baseline. Clonal diversity was possibly underestimated, and the donors were mostly white British, with more females.

The clonotype was recovered from an adult who received the AZD1222 COVID-19 vaccine. The sample in question was peripheral blood, obtained 28 days after the second AZD1222 dose. The V gene is TRBV15, the J gene TRBJ1-4; D gene ambiguous. The CDR3 loop is CATRSATNEKLFF. CDR3 in DNA: TGTGCCACCAGATCAGCAACTAATGAAAAACTGTTTTTT.